The source of this T cell receptor beta chain is a study of OX40 agonist ivuxolimab in advanced cancers. The table lists this clone with a count of one. The assay was immunoSEQ multiplex PCR, and TCRdb's table has in-frame clones only and misses some. The table includes about 93,000 clones, roughly 92% detected once. CDR1 and CDR2 (germline): ENHRY, SYGVKD. This CDR3 is built from 13 residues. The V gene end was trimmed by 6 bases and the J gene end by 6 bases; junction bases not matched to a gene: 4. The sequencing used CD4+ or CD8+ T cells sorted from blood, collected in a trial of the OX40 agonist ivuxolimab. The V gene is TRBV10-3, the J gene TRBJ2-2; the match to TRBD1 covers 7 bases. The sequence derives from an adult with an advanced solid tumor such as melanoma, head and neck, liver or kidney cancer. This CDR3 is CAIRLQGSGELFF. Here the CDR3 DNA reads TGTGCCATCAGATTACAGGGGTCCGGGGAGCTGTTTTTT.